The clone carrying this T cell receptor (beta chain) was found many times. Antigen: not known. These data come from a study of T cells in Graves' hyperthyroidism and ophthalmopathy. Overall study findings and caveats: Model-based prediction identified ophthalmopathy a median approximately 6.2 months prior to its onset. Most thyroid-expanded clonotypes above 0.001 were also found in blood.

Amplification of TCR beta CDR3 regions was performed using RNA transcripts as template. First-round RT-PCR with HTBI primers amplified the TCR CDR3 region. TCRdb passed the multiplex PCR reads through MiXCR, listing each CDR3 protein once. The sample records about 380,000 distinct CDR3 sequences, about 18% being singletons. This CDR3 spans 15 amino acids. Per the germline V gene, CDR1 is LGHDT and CDR2 is YNNKEL (reference sequence). V lost 1 base and J lost 2, with 11 bases in between. Disease lasting under 3 months, a NOSPECS grade of at least 4, and a Clinical Activity Score of at least 3 were features of the ophthalmopathy patients. Patients showing uncontrolled infection, other autoimmune disease, pregnancy or lactation were ineligible.

The clonotype comes from a young man with Graves' ophthalmopathy. The sequenced sample consisted of blood. The chain has TRBV3-1 and TRBJ1-2; D is unclear. CDR3 DNA: TGTGCCAGCAGCCAAGGAGGAGGCGGAAACTATGGCTACACCTTC. It is translated as CASSQGGGGNYGYTF.